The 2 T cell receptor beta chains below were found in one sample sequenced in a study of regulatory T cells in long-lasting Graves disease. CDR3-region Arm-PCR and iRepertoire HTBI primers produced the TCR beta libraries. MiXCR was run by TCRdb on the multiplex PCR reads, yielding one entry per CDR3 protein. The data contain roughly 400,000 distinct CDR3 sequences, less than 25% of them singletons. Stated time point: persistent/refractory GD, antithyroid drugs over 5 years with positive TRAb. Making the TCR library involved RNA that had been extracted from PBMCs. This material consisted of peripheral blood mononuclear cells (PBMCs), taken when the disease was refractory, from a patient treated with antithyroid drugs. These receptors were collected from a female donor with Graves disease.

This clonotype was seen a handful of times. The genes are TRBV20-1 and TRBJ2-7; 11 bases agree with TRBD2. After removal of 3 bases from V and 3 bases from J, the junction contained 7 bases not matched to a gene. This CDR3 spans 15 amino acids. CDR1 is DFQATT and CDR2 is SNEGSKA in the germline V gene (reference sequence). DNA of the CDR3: TGCAGTGCTAGCTATAGCGGGAGGGCCGGCTACGAGCAGTACTTC. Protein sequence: CSASYSGRAGYEQYF.

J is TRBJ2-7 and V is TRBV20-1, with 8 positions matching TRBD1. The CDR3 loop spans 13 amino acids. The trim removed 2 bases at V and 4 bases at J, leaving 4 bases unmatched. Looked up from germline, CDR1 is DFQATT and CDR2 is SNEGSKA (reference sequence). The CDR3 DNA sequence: TGCAGTGCTAGATGGGACAGGTCTTACGAGCAGTACTTC. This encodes CSARWDRSYEQYF.